Below are 24 T cell receptor beta chains sequenced from a single sample in a study of identical twins. MiXCR, run by TCRdb on the 5' RACE reads, gives a single entry per CDR3 protein. The sample holds approximately 1.8 million distinct CDR3 sequences; about 31% are singletons and the top ten take under 0.35%. Sequenced input: cord blood. All receptors come from a newborn girl in good health.

The chain joins TRBV2 to TRBJ2-1; D is uncertain. The germline CDR1 and CDR2 sequences are SNHLY and FYNNEI. Between the trimmed V and J ends, which lost 0 bases and 7 bases, there was a span of 13 bases. This CDR3 has 15 residues. This CDR3 reads CASSEAKRITNEQFF. The CDR3, as DNA: TGTGCCAGCAGTGAAGCGAAGCGTATAACGAATGAGCAGTTCTTC. The whole variable domain, remainder taken from reference TRBV2 and TRBJ2-1, is EPEVTQTPSHQVTQMGQEVILRCVPISNHLYFYWYRQILGQKVEFLVSFYNNEISEKSEIFDDQFSVERPDGSNFTLKIRSTKLEDSAMYFCASSEAKRITNEQFFGPGTRLTVL.

V is TRBV2 and J is TRBJ1-1; 7 bases agree with TRBD1. The CDR3 totals 13 residues. Trimming cost V 5 bases and J 4 bases; bases outside gene matches: 4. Germline CDR1 and CDR2: SNHLY and FYNNEI. The CDR3 sequence is CASSNRGCTEAFF. CDR3 coding DNA: TGTGCCAGCAGTAACAGGGGCTGCACTGAAGCTTTCTTT. The whole variable domain, filled in from reference TRBV2 and TRBJ1-1, reads EPEVTQTPSHQVTQMGQEVILRCVPISNHLYFYWYRQILGQKVEFLVSFYNNEISEKSEIFDDQFSVERPDGSNFTLKIRSTKLEDSAMYFCASSNRGCTEAFFGQGTRLTVV.

The genes are TRBV11-2 and TRBJ2-4; 9 bases map to TRBD2. The assigned J gene may be wrong: the sequence end matches TRBJ2-5 better. The CDR3 covers 14 residues. The germline V gene encodes CDR1 SGHAT and CDR2 FQNNGV. In DNA form, the CDR3 reads TGTGCCAGCAGCCGGCGGGGGGGCTTTGTGACCCAGTACTTC. Protein sequence: CASSRRGGFVTQYF.

The V and J genes are TRBV11-2 and TRBJ2-1; D is possibly TRBD1 or TRBD2 (6 bases each). CDR3 size: 17 residues. Trimming took off 1 base at V and 6 bases at J, with 19 bases between the two ends. Germline values: CDR1 SGHAT, CDR2 FQNNGV. The chain's CDR3 is CASSLVSLGGTRNEQFF. CDR3 bases: TGTGCCAGCAGCTTAGTAAGTTTGGGGGGCACGCGCAATGAGCAGTTCTTC.

As for this clonotype: A read error is possible here, since a much larger clone lies one base away. This sequence joins TRBV6-6 and TRBJ1-2, with 8 bases that match TRBD1. Germline-derived CDR1 and CDR2 are MNHNY and SVGAGI (reference sequence). This CDR3 has 14 residues. The CDR3 region has the DNA TGTACCAGCAGTTACTCGGCAGGGGGCAGTGGCTACACCTTC. Protein: CTSSYSAGGSGYTF.

The J gene is TRBJ2-7, the V gene TRBV20-1; D may be TRBD2 (6 bases). Trimming stripped 3 bases from V and 5 bases from J, with 11 bases between. This CDR3 has 12 residues. Germline CDR1 DFQATT, CDR2 SNEGSKA (reference sequence). The CDR3 reads CSASGGADEQYF. CDR3 bases: TGCAGTGCTAGTGGAGGGGCGGACGAGCAGTACTTC.

The sample holds a few counts of this clonotype. The V call is TRBV7-9, the J call TRBJ1-2; the D is unclear. Germline V gene sequence: CDR1 SEHNR, CDR2 FQNEAQ (reference sequence). This CDR3 contains 12 residues. Trimming left V 2 bases short and J 7 bases short, with 8 bases between. The CDR3, as DNA: TGTGCCAGCAGCTTACGGCGTCGTGGCTACACCTTC. It codes for CASSLRRRGYTF.

This clonotype has only a few counts. V usage is TRBV29-1 and J usage is TRBJ1-2; unclear D gene. The V gene's germline CDR1 is SQVTM and CDR2 ANQGSEA. The CDR3 has 11 residues. CDR3 in DNA: TGCAGGGTTCGGACCAAAAGAGGCTACACCTTC. This codes for CRVRTKRGYTF.

This chain connects TRBV25-1 to TRBJ2-7; TRBD2 agrees at 9 bases. After removal of 7 bases from V and 2 bases from J, the junction contained 9 bases not matched to a gene. This CDR3 has 15 residues. Germline loops: CDR1 MGHDK, CDR2 SYGVNS. CDR3 sequence (DNA): TGTGCCAGCACCAAGACTAGCGGAGCCCCCTACGAGCAGTACTTC. This codes for CASTKTSGAPYEQYF.

This clonotype was detected a few times. This chain links TRBV12-3 or TRBV12-4 with TRBJ2-4; possibly TRBD1 or TRBD2 for D (5 bases each). Judging by the DNA end, TRBJ2-7 fits better; the J call may be wrong. This CDR3 is 15 amino acids long. CDR3 in DNA: TGTGCCAGCAGTCCCCTTGGACGGGGACCCTACGAGCAGTACTTC. This translates into CASSPLGRGPYEQYF.

The chain has TRBV27 and TRBJ1-5, with TRBD1 matching over 9 bases. Germline CDR1 is MNHEY and CDR2 is SMNVEV (reference sequence). The CDR3 is 19 residues long. Unmatched junction bases numbered 14, after V lost 5 bases and J lost 0 bases. The CDR3 reads CASSARTGEEIYSNQPQHF. CDR3 in DNA: TGTGCCAGCAGTGCCCGGACAGGGGAGGAAATTTATAGCAATCAGCCCCAGCATTTT.

The chain employs TRBV20-1 and TRBJ1-2, with 8 bases matching TRBD1. CDR3 length: 14 amino acids. Germline V lookup: CDR1 DFQATT, CDR2 SNEGSKA (reference sequence). Trimming removed 1 base from V and 8 bases from J; junction bases left unmatched: 9. The CDR3 sequence is CSARAVGRGQGYTF. The CDR3 coding sequence is TGCAGTGCTAGAGCCGTAGGCAGGGGGCAGGGCTACACCTTC.

In the case of this clonotype: The junction and the germline gene differ at one end; a read error may be behind it. This chain's CDR3 is CASSFIASGRGERFF. CDR3 bases: TGTGCCAGCAGTTTTATCGCTAGCGGGAGAGGTGAGCGGTTCTTC. The V gene is TRBV12-3 or TRBV12-4, the J gene TRBJ2-1, with 10 bases fitting TRBD2. The length of the CDR3 is 15 residues.

The chain recombines TRBV29-1 with TRBJ1-5; 8 bases fit TRBD1. Germline CDR1 SQVTM, CDR2 ANQGSEA. The CDR3 has 18 residues. Germline trimming cut 8 bases from V and 4 bases from J; bases unmatched to any gene: 22. CDR3 loop: CSPTRWRDRGRRNQPQHF. The CDR3 DNA reads as TGCAGCCCTACCCGTTGGCGAGACAGGGGCCGCCGAAATCAGCCCCAGCATTTT.

The chain links TRBV4-2 to TRBJ2-3; 11 bases are a match to TRBD1. Germline CDR1 LGHNA, CDR2 YNFKEQ. The CDR3 extends over 17 amino acids. V gave up 4 bases and J gave up 3 bases; unmatched junction bases: 9. CDR3 loop: CASSPGQGAFWTDTQYF. CDR3 DNA: TGTGCCAGCAGCCCCGGACAGGGGGCTTTTTGGACAGATACGCAGTATTTT.

The sample holds many counts of this clonotype. The chain links TRBV27 to TRBJ2-1; no definite D call. The CDR3 totals 13 residues. Germline lookup yields CDR1 MNHEY and CDR2 SMNVEV (reference sequence). Trimming left V 5 bases short and J 3 bases short, with 8 bases between. The CDR3 loop is CASSRAYYNEQFF. CDR3 coding DNA: TGTGCCAGCAGTCGGGCCTACTACAATGAGCAGTTCTTC.

This chain joins TRBV20-1 and TRBJ2-7; 10 bases match TRBD1. Germline assignment: CDR1 DFQATT and CDR2 SNEGSKA (reference sequence). With V trimmed by 6 bases and J by 2 bases, 7 bases remained unmatched. CDR3 size: 14 residues. The CDR3 DNA sequence: TGCAGTGCCAAGAGGACAGGGGGAGCCTACGAGCAGTACTTC. This codes for CSAKRTGGAYEQYF.

This chain uses TRBV20-1 with TRBJ2-1; D tentatively fits TRBD1 or TRBD2 (5 bases each). Germline V gene lookup returns CDR1 DFQATT and CDR2 SNEGSKA (reference sequence). The CDR3 contains 15 residues. Trimming removed 1 base from V and 9 bases from J, with 19 bases in between. CDR3 loop: CSARVPPGPGSEQFF. The CDR3 DNA is TGCAGTGCTAGAGTCCCTCCGGGGCCGGGGAGTGAGCAGTTCTTC.

A few counts support this clonotype. This chain links TRBV7-2 with TRBJ1-4, with unresolved D. Germline V gene data show CDR1 as SGHTA and CDR2 as FQGNSA. V gave up 5 bases and J gave up 5 bases, with 15 bases separating them. This CDR3 has 15 amino acids. For the CDR3, the DNA is TGTGCCAGCAGCGAGACCAGAACGGTAAATGAAAAACTGTTTTTT. Protein sequence: CASSETRTVNEKLFF. Using reference TRBV7-2 and TRBJ1-4 for the parts outside the CDR3, the full variable domain is GAGVSQSPSNKVTEKGKDVELRCDPISGHTALYWYRQSLGQGLEFLIYFQGNSAPDKSGLPSDRFSAERTGGSVSTLTIQRTQQEDSAVYLCASSETRTVNEKLFFGSGTQLSVL.

This clonotype was detected only once. V usage is TRBV15 and J usage is TRBJ2-2; TRBD1 matches 7 bases. V lost 1 base to trimming and J lost 0 bases; unmatched junction nucleotides: 2. CDR1 and CDR2 (germline): LNHNV, YYDKDF (reference sequence). This CDR3 region has 16 residues. DNA for the CDR3: TGTGCCACCAGCAGAGGTCAGGGGGCGAACACCGGGGAGCTGTTTTTT. Translating it yields CATSRGQGANTGELFF.

This clonotype was observed a few times. The chain recombines TRBV12-5 with TRBJ1-2; the D gene is possibly TRBD1 (5 bases). Trimming pared 2 bases from V and 0 bases from J, leaving 10 bases between. CDR1 and CDR2 from the germline V gene are LGHNT and FRNRAP. This CDR3 contains 15 residues. CDR3 region: CASGLRGPSNYGYTF. In DNA, the CDR3 is TGTGCTAGTGGTTTGCGGGGACCTTCTAACTATGGCTACACCTTC. Based on the CDR3 plus reference TRBV12-5 and TRBJ1-2, the full variable domain is DARVTQTPRHKVTEMGQEVTMRCQPILGHNTVFWYRQTMMQGLELLAYFRNRAPLDDSGMPKDRFSAEMPDATLATLKIQPSEPRDSAVYFCASGLRGPSNYGYTFGSGTRLTVV.

This chain links TRBV20-1 with TRBJ2-1, with 9 nucleotides matching TRBD2. From germline, CDR1 is DFQATT and CDR2 SNEGSKA (reference sequence). Trimming removed 1 base from V and 0 bases from J; junction bases left unmatched: 4. The CDR3 runs to 16 residues. The CDR3 reads CSARGSGGSSYNEQFF. CDR3 nucleotide sequence: TGCAGTGCTAGAGGAAGCGGGGGGAGCTCCTACAATGAGCAGTTCTTC.

In DNA, the CDR3 is TGTGCCAGCAGCTTAACCTACAGGGGAAAGGGCGACACTGAAGCTTTCTTT. Translated: CASSLTYRGKGDTEAFF. The rearrangement joins TRBV7-2 to TRBJ1-1, with 7 positions matching TRBD1. This CDR3 is 17 amino acids long. The germline gives CDR1 SGHTA, CDR2 FQGNSA. Trimming cost V 2 bases and J 3 bases; bases outside gene matches: 12.

J is TRBJ1-2 and V is TRBV7-2; D perhaps matches TRBD1 (6 bases). This CDR3 comprises 15 residues. Trimming cost V 1 base and J 4 bases, with 13 bases left between them. The germline V gene has CDR1 SGHTA and CDR2 FQGNSA. CDR3 in amino acids: CASSLVGGQLYGYTF. The DNA for the CDR3 is TGTGCCAGCAGCTTAGTGGGTGGACAGCTCTATGGCTACACCTTC.